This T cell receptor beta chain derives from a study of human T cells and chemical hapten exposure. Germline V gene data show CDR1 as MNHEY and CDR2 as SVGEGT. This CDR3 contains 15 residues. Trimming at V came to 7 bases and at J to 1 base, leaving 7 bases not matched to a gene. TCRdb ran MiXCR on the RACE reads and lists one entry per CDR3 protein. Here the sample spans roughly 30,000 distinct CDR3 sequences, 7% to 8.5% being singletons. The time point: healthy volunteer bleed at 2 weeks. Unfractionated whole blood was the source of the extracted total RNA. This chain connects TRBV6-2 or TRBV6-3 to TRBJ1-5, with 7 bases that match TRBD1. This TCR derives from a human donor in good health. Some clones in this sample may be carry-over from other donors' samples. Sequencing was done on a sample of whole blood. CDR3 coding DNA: TGTGCCAGCAAAAACAGGGGTAGGAGCAATCAGCCCCAGCATTTT. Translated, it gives CASKNRGRSNQPQHF.